These 30 T cell receptor beta chains were sequenced from one sample in a study of PD-1 blockade in classical Hodgkin lymphoma. Patients all relapsed after autologous stem cell transplantation, and there was variation in brentuximab vedotin exposure. Assay used: immunoSEQ multiplex PCR; TCRdb lists only in-frame clones, some missing. The profile shows more than 25,000 clones, nearly 80% of them singletons. Source: peripheral blood mononuclear cells (PBMCs), taken before the second cycle of nivolumab. The receptors stem from a human donor with classical Hodgkin lymphoma.

This clone has a single count. The sample contains more than one DNA sequence encoding this CDR3. This chain links TRBV5-1 with TRBJ1-4; perhaps TRBD1 as D (6 bases). The germline V gene encodes CDR1 SGHRS and CDR2 YFSETQ. V lost 4 bases, J lost 0 bases, and 13 bases lay in between. This CDR3 is built from 16 residues. The chain's CDR3 is CASSRGSTATNEKLFF. CDR3 in DNA: TGCGCCAGCAGCAGGGGGTCGACGGCAACTAATGAAAAACTGTTTTTT.

The gene calls are TRBV6-1 and TRBJ2-7; D unclear. V shed 5 bases and J shed 2 bases, with 4 bases lying between them. The germline V gene encodes CDR1 MNHNS and CDR2 SASEGT. This CDR3 has 11 amino acids. CDR3 residues: CASSWAYEQYF. The CDR3 DNA sequence: TGTGCCAGCAGTTGGGCCTACGAGCAGTACTTC.

The gene calls are TRBV30 and TRBJ1-2; D gene ambiguous. Germline values: CDR1 GTSNPN, CDR2 SVGIG (reference sequence). Trimming cost V 0 bases and J 7 bases, with 12 bases left between them. The CDR3 is 13 amino acids. In nucleotides, the CDR3 is TGTGCCTGGAGTGTGGGTCCCGTTCTTGGCTACACCTTC. As protein: CAWSVGPVLGYTF.

V usage is TRBV28 and J usage is TRBJ1-1, with D unclear. V gave up 3 bases and J gave up 8 bases, with 7 bases separating them. There are 11 residues in the CDR3. CDR1 MDHEN and CDR2 SYDVKM come from the germline V gene. For the CDR3, the DNA is TGTGCCAGCAGTTTTCGATTCGAAGCTTTCTTT. It specifies CASSFRFEAFF.

V gene TRBV5-6 combines with J gene TRBJ2-3; possible D gene TRBD2, 5 bases. Germline assignment: CDR1 SGHDT and CDR2 YYEEEE. The CDR3 is 15 amino acids. Trimming removed 2 bases from V and 6 bases from J, with 16 bases in between. The CDR3 region has the DNA TGTGCCAGCAGCTTACCCCCGGGGAGTGGGGATACGCAGTATTTT. The encoded protein is CASSLPPGSGDTQYF.

The chain recombines TRBV19 with TRBJ2-2; the match to TRBD2 covers 8 bases. This CDR3 comprises 17 residues. J was trimmed by 5 bases and V by 4 bases; bases with no gene match: 12. CDR1 and CDR2 (germline): LNHDA, SQIVND (reference sequence). In nucleotides, the CDR3 is TGTGCCAGTAGTACCACAAGCGGGGGTGGTCGGACCGGGGAGCTGTTTTTT. Protein: CASSTTSGGGRTGELFF.

This chain connects TRBV12-5 to TRBJ1-2, with a possible D match to TRBD1 (5 bases). Germline CDR1 is LGHNT and CDR2 is FRNRAP. V lost 4 bases and J lost 4, with 16 bases in between. CDR3 length equals 15 residues. The CDR3 DNA sequence: TGTGCTAGTGGTTACGTGCAGGGAAAGACCTATGGCTACACCTTC. It is translated as CASGYVQGKTYGYTF. The full variable domain, with the rest looked up from reference TRBV12-5 and TRBJ1-2, is DARVTQTPRHKVTEMGQEVTMRCQPILGHNTVFWYRQTMMQGLELLAYFRNRAPLDDSGMPKDRFSAEMPDATLATLKIQPSEPRDSAVYFCASGYVQGKTYGYTFGSGTRLTVV.

This chain connects TRBV30 to TRBJ1-4; no reliable D call. CDR1 GTSNPN and CDR2 SVGIG come from the germline V gene (reference sequence). Trimming left V 2 bases short and J 0 bases short, with 7 bases between. This CDR3 contains 14 residues. In DNA form, the CDR3 reads TGTGCCTGGAGTTCTATCCCAACTAATGAAAAACTGTTTTTT. It is translated as CAWSSIPTNEKLFF.

V is TRBV11-3 and J is TRBJ2-5; the match to TRBD2 covers 12 bases. J gave up 3 bases and V 1 base, and 6 bases lay outside the gene matches. CDR3 length: 17 residues. The germline V gene has CDR1 SGHNT and CDR2 YENEEA. The CDR3 DNA is TGTGCCAGCAGCTTAGGGTTGACTAGCGGGGGTGAAGAGACCCAGTACTTC. It specifies CASSLGLTSGGEETQYF.

J is TRBJ2-3 and V is TRBV6-6, with 13 bases fitting TRBD2. The V segment lost 9 bases and the J segment 2 bases; nucleotides outside the gene matches: 2. From germline, CDR1 is MNHNY and CDR2 SVGAGI (reference sequence). The CDR3 loop spans 14 amino acids. The CDR3 sequence is CASTSGGATDTQYF. The CDR3 bases are TGTGCCAGTACTAGCGGGGGGGCCACAGATACGCAGTATTTT.

V is TRBV5-1 and J is TRBJ1-1, with D perhaps matching TRBD1 (6 bases). The CDR3 is 16 residues long. From germline, CDR1 is SGHRS and CDR2 YFSETQ. Between the trimmed V and J ends, which lost 6 bases and 3 bases, there was a span of 21 bases. The DNA for the CDR3 is TGCGCCAGCAAGCCGGGACACTCGAACGGGGACACTGAAGCTTTCTTT. As protein: CASKPGHSNGDTEAFF.

The rearrangement links TRBV19 to TRBJ1-3, with TRBD1 matching over 8 bases. After removal of 5 bases from V and 2 bases from J, the junction contained 5 bases not matched to a gene. The CDR3 totals 15 residues. The V gene's germline CDR1 is LNHDA and CDR2 SQIVND (reference sequence). The CDR3: CASSPTGQAGNTIYF. The CDR3, as DNA: TGTGCCAGTAGTCCCACGGGACAGGCTGGAAACACCATATATTTT.

V usage is TRBV2 and J usage is TRBJ1-1; D ambiguous. The V and J ends lost 5 bases and 6 bases respectively, with 10 bases between them. Germline CDR1 is SNHLY and CDR2 is FYNNEI. CDR3 length equals 12 residues. The CDR3 nucleotides are TGTGCCAGCAGTCCGAGGCCCCCTGAAGCTTTCTTT. Translated, it gives CASSPRPPEAFF.

The chain links TRBV6-1 to TRBJ2-1, with TRBD1 as a possible D gene (7 bases). Germline CDR1 MNHNS, CDR2 SASEGT. The CDR3 consists of 15 residues. The germline V and J ends were trimmed by 6 bases and 8 bases, with 20 bases remaining between them. The CDR3 DNA sequence: TGTGCCAGCAGACTCCAGGGGGGCTTCTCACATGAGCAGTTCTTC. Protein sequence: CASRLQGGFSHEQFF.

The chain employs TRBV21-1 and TRBJ2-6; TRBD1 is the table's D call and was not checked against the DNA. TRBV21-1 is listed as a pseudogene. This CDR3 contains 22 residues. CDR3 bases: TGTGCCAGCAGCCACCGGGACAGGGGGAGATCCACGACCCTCTCTGGGGCCAACGTCCTGACTTTC. It is translated as CASSHRDRGRSTTLSGANVLTF.

J is TRBJ2-1 and V is TRBV10-1, with D possibly TRBD2 on 7 matching bases. V lost 7 bases and J 10 bases, leaving 20 bases between the germline ends. The germline CDR1 and CDR2 sequences are WNHNN and SYGVQD (reference sequence). The CDR3 totals 14 residues. CDR3 nucleotide sequence: TGCGCCAGCATGGGGGGGCGGGGGACAATCGAGCAGTTCTTC. This gives the protein CASMGGRGTIEQFF.

CDR3 region: CASSLDSQLYEQYF. The CDR3 region has the DNA TGTGCCAGCAGCTTAGATTCCCAACTCTACGAGCAGTACTTC. J is TRBJ2-7 and V is TRBV7-2, with unresolved D. The germline CDR1 and CDR2 sequences are SGHTA and FQGNSA. Trimming cost V 1 base and J 3 bases, with 10 bases left between them. CDR3 size: 14 residues.

CDR3 nucleotide sequence: TGTGCCAGCAGCTTAGACTTCTTCTTGAACACCGGGGAGCTGTTTTTT. It is translated as CASSLDFFLNTGELFF. The chain uses TRBV7-2 and TRBJ2-2; no reliable D call. V lost 1 base, J lost 1 base, and 10 bases lay in between. The CDR3 covers 16 residues. The germline CDR1 and CDR2 sequences are SGHTA and FQGNSA.

This chain links TRBV2 with TRBJ2-4; the match to TRBD2 covers 7 bases. J was trimmed by 4 bases and V by 9 bases; bases with no gene match: 9. The germline V gene has CDR1 SNHLY and CDR2 FYNNEI. This CDR3 has 14 amino acids. CDR3 DNA sequence: TGTGCCAGTCGACTAGCCCAGAGTAAAAACATTCAGTACTTC. Its translation: CASRLAQSKNIQYF.

The chain carries TRBV7-9 and TRBJ1-1; D possibly corresponds to TRBD1 (5 bases). Between the trimmed V and J ends, which lost 1 base and 4 bases, there was a span of 13 bases. This CDR3 has 15 residues. Germline loops: CDR1 SEHNR, CDR2 FQNEAQ (reference sequence). The CDR3 sequence: CASSLDRDFGTEAFF. CDR3 nucleotide sequence: TGTGCCAGCAGCTTAGATAGGGACTTCGGCACTGAAGCTTTCTTT.

The DNA for the CDR3 is TGCGCCAGCAGGACGGGCCCTTATAGCAATCAGCCCCAGCATTTT. This translates into CASRTGPYSNQPQHF. The rearrangement joins TRBV5-1 to TRBJ1-5; D gene ambiguous. Germline assignment: CDR1 SGHRS and CDR2 YFSETQ. Trimming shortened V by 5 bases and J by 0 bases, and 12 bases separated the two germline ends. There are 15 residues in the CDR3.

The chain links TRBV11-2 to TRBJ2-5; 10 nucleotides line up with TRBD2. The CDR3 length is 15 residues. Per the germline V gene, CDR1 is SGHAT and CDR2 is FQNNGV. V was pared by 1 base and J by 3 bases, with 2 bases of the junction left unmatched. The CDR3 loop reads CASSLGLAGEETQYF. The CDR3 bases are TGTGCCAGCAGCTTAGGGCTAGCGGGGGAAGAGACCCAGTACTTC.

The rearrangement links TRBV18 to TRBJ1-5; 7 bases match TRBD1. Germline V gene data show CDR1 as KGHSH and CDR2 as LQKENI. Germline trimming cut 4 bases from V and 3 bases from J; bases unmatched to any gene: 9. This CDR3 spans 16 amino acids. CDR3 region: CASSLQPGGTNQPQHF. CDR3 nucleotides: TGTGCCAGCTCACTCCAACCAGGGGGAACCAATCAGCCCCAGCATTTT. Variable domain in full (rest from reference TRBV18 and TRBJ1-5): NAGVMQNPRHLVRRRGQEARLRCSPMKGHSHVYWYRQLPEEGLKFMVYLQKENIIDESGMPKERFSAEFPKEGPSILRIQQVVRGDSAAYFCASSLQPGGTNQPQHFGDGTRLSIL.

This clone is deemed medium-sized. The chain carries TRBV2 and TRBJ2-2; D is possibly TRBD1 (7 bases). V was pared by 5 bases and J by 6 bases, with 10 bases between. CDR3 length: 13 residues. Germline V gene sequence: CDR1 SNHLY, CDR2 FYNNEI. The CDR3 DNA is TGTGCCAGCAGTCTCAGGGGGGCCGGGGAGCTGTTTTTT. Translation gives CASSLRGAGELFF.

The gene calls are TRBV2 and TRBJ1-1; weak D call: TRBD1 (6 bases). This CDR3 spans 13 amino acids. The germline V gene encodes CDR1 SNHLY and CDR2 FYNNEI. The V end lost 6 bases, the J end lost 8 bases, and 16 bases lay between the germline ends. The DNA for the CDR3 is TGTGCCAGCAGGGACCCTGGACAGACAGAAGCTTTCTTT. This gives the protein CASRDPGQTEAFF.

CDR3: CASSLETVNSGELFF. The CDR3 coding sequence is TGTGCCAGCAGCTTGGAGACAGTCAATTCCGGGGAGCTGTTTTTT. This sequence joins TRBV5-5 and TRBJ2-2; the D gene is possibly TRBD1 (5 bases). The CDR3 extends over 15 amino acids. The germline V gene encodes CDR1 SGHKS and CDR2 YYEKEE (reference sequence). Trimming took off 0 bases at V and 6 bases at J, with 12 bases between the two ends.

The chain links TRBV7-8 to TRBJ2-2; D remains ambiguous. V was clipped by 4 bases and J by 2 bases, with 5 bases between them. The CDR3 totals 13 residues. Germline lookup yields CDR1 SGHVS and CDR2 FQNEAQ. The CDR3 region is CASSSLNTGELFF. The CDR3 DNA is TGTGCCAGCAGCTCCCTAAACACCGGGGAGCTGTTTTTT.

This chain joins TRBV7-3 and TRBJ1-4; the D gene is possibly TRBD1 (6 bases). Germline values: CDR1 SGHTA, CDR2 FQGTGA. Between the trimmed V and J ends, which lost 5 bases and 3 bases, there was a span of 13 bases. The CDR3 consists of 15 residues. The CDR3 nucleotides are TGTGCCAGCAGCCCTCAGGGGCTCCCTAATGAAAAACTGTTTTTT. It is translated as CASSPQGLPNEKLFF.

This clone is a singleton in its sample. The V call is TRBV28, the J call TRBJ2-1; TRBD2 is a possible D gene (5 bases). CDR1 and CDR2 (germline): MDHEN, SYDVKM. V was clipped by 5 bases and J by 2 bases, with 10 bases between them. This CDR3 region has 14 residues. In DNA form, the CDR3 reads TGTGCCAGCAGTCGTCTAGCCGCCTACAATGAGCAGTTCTTC. Translating it yields CASSRLAAYNEQFF.

The V call is TRBV9, the J call TRBJ2-7; 12 nucleotides agree with TRBD1. The CDR3 totals 15 residues. V lost 2 bases and J lost 5; bases outside the gene matches: 5. The germline gives CDR1 SGDLS, CDR2 YYNGEE. CDR3 amino acids: CASSVSGQGAHEQYF. In DNA, the CDR3 is TGTGCCAGCAGCGTTTCGGGACAGGGGGCCCACGAGCAGTACTTC.